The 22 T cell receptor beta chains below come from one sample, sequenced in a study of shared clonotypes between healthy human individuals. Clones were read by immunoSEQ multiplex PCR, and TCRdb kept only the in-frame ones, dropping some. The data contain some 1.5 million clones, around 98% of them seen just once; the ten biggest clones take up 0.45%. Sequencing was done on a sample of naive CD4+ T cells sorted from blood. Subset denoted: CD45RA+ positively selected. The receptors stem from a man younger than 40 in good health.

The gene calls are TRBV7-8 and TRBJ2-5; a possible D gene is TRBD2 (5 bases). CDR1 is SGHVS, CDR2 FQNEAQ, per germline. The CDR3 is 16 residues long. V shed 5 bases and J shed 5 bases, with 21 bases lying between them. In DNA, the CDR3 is TGTGCCAGCAGCATCGAGCGGCTACCGTCGGGGGAGACCCAGTACTTC. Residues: CASSIERLPSGETQYF.

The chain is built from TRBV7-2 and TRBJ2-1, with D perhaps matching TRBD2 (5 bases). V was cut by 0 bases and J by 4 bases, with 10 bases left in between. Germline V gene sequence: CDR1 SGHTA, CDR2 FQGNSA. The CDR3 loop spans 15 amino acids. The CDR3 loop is CASSLALGVYNEQFF. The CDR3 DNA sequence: TGTGCCAGCAGCTTAGCACTAGGTGTGTACAATGAGCAGTTCTTC.

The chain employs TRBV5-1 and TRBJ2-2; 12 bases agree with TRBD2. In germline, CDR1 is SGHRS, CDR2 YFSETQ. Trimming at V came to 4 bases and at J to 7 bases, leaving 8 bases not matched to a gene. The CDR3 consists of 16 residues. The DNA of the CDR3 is TGCGCCAGCAGCCCTAGGACTAGCGGGACGGTCGGGGAGCTGTTTTTT. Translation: CASSPRTSGTVGELFF.

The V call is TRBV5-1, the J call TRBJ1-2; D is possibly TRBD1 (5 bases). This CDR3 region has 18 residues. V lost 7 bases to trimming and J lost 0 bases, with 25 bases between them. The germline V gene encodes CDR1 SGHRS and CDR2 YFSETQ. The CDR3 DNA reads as TGCGCCAGCGCCCCATTACCGGGGACGGCGATATCTAACTATGGCTACACCTTC. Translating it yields CASAPLPGTAISNYGYTF.

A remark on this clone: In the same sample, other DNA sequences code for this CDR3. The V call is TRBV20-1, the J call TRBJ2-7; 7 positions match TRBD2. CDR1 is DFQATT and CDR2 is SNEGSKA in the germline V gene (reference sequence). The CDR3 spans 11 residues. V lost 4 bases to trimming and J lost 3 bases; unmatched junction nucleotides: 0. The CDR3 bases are TGCAGTGCTACGGGAGGCTACGAGCAGTACTTC. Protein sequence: CSATGGYEQYF.

CDR3 region: CASQGPSTDTQYF. CDR3 in DNA: TGTGCCAGCCAGGGACCTAGCACAGATACGCAGTATTTT. The chain links TRBV2 to TRBJ2-3; D is possibly TRBD1 or TRBD2 (5 bases each). V was clipped by 8 bases and J by 0 bases, with 9 bases between them. CDR3 length: 13 residues. Germline V gene sequence: CDR1 SNHLY, CDR2 FYNNEI.

In DNA form, the CDR3 reads TGTGCAAGTCGCTTAAGGGAACCTCCGGGGACCCAGTACTTC. Protein: CASRLREPPGTQYF. The chain links TRBV12-2 to TRBJ2-5. TRBV12-2 has pseudogene status. This CDR3 region has 14 residues.

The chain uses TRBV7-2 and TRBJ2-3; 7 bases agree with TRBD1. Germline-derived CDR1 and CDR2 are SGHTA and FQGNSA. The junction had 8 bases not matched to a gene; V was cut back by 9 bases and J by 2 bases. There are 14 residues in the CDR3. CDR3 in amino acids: CASNTGTVTDTQYF. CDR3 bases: TGTGCCAGTAATACCGGGACAGTCACAGATACGCAGTATTTT.

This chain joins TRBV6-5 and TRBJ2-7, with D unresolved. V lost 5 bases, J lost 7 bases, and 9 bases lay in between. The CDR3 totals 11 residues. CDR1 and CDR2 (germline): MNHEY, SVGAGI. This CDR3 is CASSGNREQYF. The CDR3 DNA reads TGTGCCAGCAGTGGGAATCGAGAGCAGTACTTC.

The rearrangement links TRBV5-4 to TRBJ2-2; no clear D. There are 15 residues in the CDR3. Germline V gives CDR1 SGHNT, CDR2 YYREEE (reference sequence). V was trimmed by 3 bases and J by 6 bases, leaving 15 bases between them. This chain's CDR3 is CASSSSRLAPGELFF. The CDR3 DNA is TGTGCCAGCAGCTCAAGTCGTTTGGCCCCCGGGGAGCTGTTTTTT.

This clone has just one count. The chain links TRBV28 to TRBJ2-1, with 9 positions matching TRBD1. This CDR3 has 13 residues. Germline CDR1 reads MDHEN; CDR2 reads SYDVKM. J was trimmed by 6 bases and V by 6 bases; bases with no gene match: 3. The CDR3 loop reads CASSGTGFNEQFF. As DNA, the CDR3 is TGTGCCAGCAGCGGGACAGGGTTCAATGAGCAGTTCTTC.

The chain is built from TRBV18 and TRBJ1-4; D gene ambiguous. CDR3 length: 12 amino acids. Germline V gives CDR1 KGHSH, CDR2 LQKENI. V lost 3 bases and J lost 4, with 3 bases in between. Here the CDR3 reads CASSPYNEKLFF. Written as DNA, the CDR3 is TGTGCCAGCTCACCCTATAATGAAAAACTGTTTTTT. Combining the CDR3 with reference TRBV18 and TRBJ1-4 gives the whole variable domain NAGVMQNPRHLVRRRGQEARLRCSPMKGHSHVYWYRQLPEEGLKFMVYLQKENIIDESGMPKERFSAEFPKEGPSILRIQQVVRGDSAAYFCASSPYNEKLFFGSGTQLSVL.

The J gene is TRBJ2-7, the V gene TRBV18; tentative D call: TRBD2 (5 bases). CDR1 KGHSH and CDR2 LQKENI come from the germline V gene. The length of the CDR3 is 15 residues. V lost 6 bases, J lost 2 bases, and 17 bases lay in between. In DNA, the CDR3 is TGTGCCAGCTCTTCCGGACGGGAAAGAACCTACGAGCAGTACTTC. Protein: CASSSGRERTYEQYF.

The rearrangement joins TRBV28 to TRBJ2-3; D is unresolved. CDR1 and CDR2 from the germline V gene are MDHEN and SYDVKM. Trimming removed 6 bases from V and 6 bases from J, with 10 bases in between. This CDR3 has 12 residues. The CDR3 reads CASSPSGDTQYF. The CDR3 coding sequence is TGTGCCAGCAGCCCCAGTGGGGATACGCAGTATTTT. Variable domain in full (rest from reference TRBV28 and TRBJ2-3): DVKVTQSSRYLVKRTGEKVFLECVQDMDHENMFWYRQDPGLGLRLIYFSYDVKMKEKGDIPEGYSVSREKKERFSLILESASTNQTSMYLCASSPSGDTQYFGPGTRLTVL.

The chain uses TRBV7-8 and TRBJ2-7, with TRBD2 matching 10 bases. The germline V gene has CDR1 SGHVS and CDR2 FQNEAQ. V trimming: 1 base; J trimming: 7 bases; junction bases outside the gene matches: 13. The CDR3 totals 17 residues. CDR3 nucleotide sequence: TGTGCCAGCAGCTTAGGTCGTTTACTAGCGGGATTGGGTGAGCAGTACTTC. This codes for CASSLGRLLAGLGEQYF.

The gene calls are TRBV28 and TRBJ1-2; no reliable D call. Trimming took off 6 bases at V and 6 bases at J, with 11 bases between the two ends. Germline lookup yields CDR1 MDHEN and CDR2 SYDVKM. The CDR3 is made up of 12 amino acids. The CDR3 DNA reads TGTGCCAGCAGCACGACGGAGAATGGCTACACCTTC. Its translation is CASSTTENGYTF.

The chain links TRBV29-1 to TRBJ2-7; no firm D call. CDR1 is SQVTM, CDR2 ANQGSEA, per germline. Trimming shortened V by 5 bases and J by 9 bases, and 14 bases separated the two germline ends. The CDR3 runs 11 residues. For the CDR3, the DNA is TGCAGCGTTACCTACAGTTTTGTGCAGTACTTC. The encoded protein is CSVTYSFVQYF.

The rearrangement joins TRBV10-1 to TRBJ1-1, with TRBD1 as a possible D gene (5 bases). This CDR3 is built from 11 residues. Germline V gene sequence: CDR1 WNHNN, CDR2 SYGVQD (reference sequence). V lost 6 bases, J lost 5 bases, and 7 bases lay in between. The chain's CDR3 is CASRGGTEAFF. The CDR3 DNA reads TGCGCCAGCAGGGGGGGGACTGAAGCTTTCTTT.

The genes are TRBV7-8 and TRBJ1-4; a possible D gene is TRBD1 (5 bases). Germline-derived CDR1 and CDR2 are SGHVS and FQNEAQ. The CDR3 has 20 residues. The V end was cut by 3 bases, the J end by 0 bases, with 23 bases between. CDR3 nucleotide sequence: TGTGCCAGCAGCTTCGCTTTGGGGGGAAGGAGTTTTACAACTAATGAAAAACTGTTTTTT. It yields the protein CASSFALGGRSFTTNEKLFF. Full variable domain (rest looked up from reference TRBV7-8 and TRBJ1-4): GAGVSQSPRYKVAKRGQDVALRCDPISGHVSLFWYQQALGQGPEFLTYFQNEAQLDKSGLPSDRFFAERPEGSVSTLKIQRTQQEDSAVYLCASSFALGGRSFTTNEKLFFGSGTQLSVL.

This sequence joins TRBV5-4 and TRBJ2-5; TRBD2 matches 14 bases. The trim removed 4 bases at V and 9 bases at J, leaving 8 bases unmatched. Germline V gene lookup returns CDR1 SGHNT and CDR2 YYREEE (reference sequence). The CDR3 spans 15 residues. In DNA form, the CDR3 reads TGTGCCAGCAGCCTCGGGACTAGCGGGGGAGGGGCCCAGTACTTC. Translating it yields CASSLGTSGGGAQYF.

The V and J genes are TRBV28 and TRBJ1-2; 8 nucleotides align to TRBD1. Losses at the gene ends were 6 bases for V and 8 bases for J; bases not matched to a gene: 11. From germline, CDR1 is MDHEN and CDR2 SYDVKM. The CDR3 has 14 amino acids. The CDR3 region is CASSQGQGAKGYTF. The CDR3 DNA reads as TGTGCCAGCAGCCAGGGCCAGGGGGCGAAGGGCTACACCTTC.

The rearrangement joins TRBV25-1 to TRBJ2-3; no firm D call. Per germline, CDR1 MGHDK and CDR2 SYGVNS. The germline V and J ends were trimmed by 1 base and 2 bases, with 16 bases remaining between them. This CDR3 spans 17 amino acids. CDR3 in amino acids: CASSESLGRGDTDTQYF. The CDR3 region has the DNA TGTGCCAGCAGTGAATCGCTGGGCAGAGGTGACACAGATACGCAGTATTTT.